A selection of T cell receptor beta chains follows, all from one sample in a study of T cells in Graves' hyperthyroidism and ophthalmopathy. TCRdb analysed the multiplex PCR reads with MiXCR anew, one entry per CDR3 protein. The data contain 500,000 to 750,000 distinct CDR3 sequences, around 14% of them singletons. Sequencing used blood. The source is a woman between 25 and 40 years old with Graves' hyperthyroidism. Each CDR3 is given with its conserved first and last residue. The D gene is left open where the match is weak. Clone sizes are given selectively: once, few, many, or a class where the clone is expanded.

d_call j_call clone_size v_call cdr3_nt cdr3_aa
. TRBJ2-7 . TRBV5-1 TGCGCCAGCAGTTTGCCCGGGGACTCCTACAATGAGCAGTACTTC CASSLPGDSYNEQYF
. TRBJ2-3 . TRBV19 TGTGCCAGTAGTTGGGAGTGGCCCACAGATACGCAGTATTTT CASSWEWPTDTQYF
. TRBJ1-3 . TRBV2 TGTGCCAGCATGAGTCGACAGTACTCTGGAAACACCATATATTTT CASMSRQYSGNTIYF
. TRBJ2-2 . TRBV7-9 TGTGCCAGCAGCTTATGGCTTCAACTGAACACCGGGGAGCTGTTTTTT CASSLWLQLNTGELFF
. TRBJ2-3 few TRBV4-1 TGCGCCAGCAGACAGAATCCCCGGGCCCCGGCAGATACGCAGTATTTT CASRQNPRAPADTQYF
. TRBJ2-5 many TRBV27 TGTGCCAGCAGTTTGCAGGGGCTGATCCAAGAGACCCAGTACTTC CASSLQGLIQETQYF
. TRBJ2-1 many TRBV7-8 TGTGCCAGCAGCCTCACGGGCGAGCGCGTTGAGCAGTTCTTC CASSLTGERVEQFF
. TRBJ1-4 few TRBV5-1 TGCGCCAGCAGCTTGGATCGTCCCAGGGGCATGAATGAAAAACTGTTTTTT CASSLDRPRGMNEKLFF
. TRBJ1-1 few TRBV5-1 TGCGCCAGCAGCTTCGGGGGCGCACCACAAGCTTTCTTT CASSFGGAPQAFF
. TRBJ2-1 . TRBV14 TGTGCCAGCAGCTTTTGGCTAGACAATGACAATGAGCAGTTCTTC CASSFWLDNDNEQFF
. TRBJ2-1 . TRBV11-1 TGTGCCAGCAGCCAAGGAAAGGGCTGGGAAAGCTACAATGAGCAGTTCTTC CASSQGKGWESYNEQFF
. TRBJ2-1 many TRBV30 TGTGCCTGGACGGGTTACAATGAGCAGTTCTTC CAWTGYNEQFF
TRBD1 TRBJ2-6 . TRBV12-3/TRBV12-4 TGTGCCAGCAGCCCCCGGACAGGGGACTCTGGGGCCAACGTCCTGACTTTC CASSPRTGDSGANVLTF
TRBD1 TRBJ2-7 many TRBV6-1 TGTGCCAGCAAACTACAGGGGTTCAGCTCCTACGAGCAGTACTTC CASKLQGFSSYEQYF
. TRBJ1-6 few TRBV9 TGTGCCAGCAGCACAGATAATTCACCCCTCCACTTT CASSTDNSPLHF
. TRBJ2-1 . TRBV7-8 TGTGCCAGCAGCTTATCTACTATTTCCAGAGAGACCCAGTTCTTC CASSLSTISRETQFF